A single count supports the clone carrying this TCR beta chain. The table came from immunoSEQ multiplex PCR; TCRdb's copy has only in-frame clones and leaves some out. The data show some 76,000 clones, 85% to 95% seen once. These data are taken from a study of technical replicates of blood from a handful of donors. CDR1 and CDR2 (germline): MGHDK, SYGVNS. The CDR3 runs 14 residues. The V gene lost 5 bases and the J gene lost 5 bases, with 15 bases spanning the gap. J is TRBJ1-2 and V is TRBV25-1; D call uncertain. This sequence was found in a human donor in good health. Specimen: T cells isolated from PBMCs. In DNA form, the CDR3 reads TGTGCCAGCAGTTTGGGAGGCTCCACGTATGGCTACACCTTC. Encoded protein: CASSLGGSTYGYTF.